The rows below give T cell receptor beta chains drawn from one sample of a study of cytomegalovirus exposure and HLA in healthy donors. Produced via immunoSEQ multiplex PCR; TCRdb's table is partial and in-frame only. Of about 84,000 clones listed, approximately 91% are singletons. Input material: PBMCs. These receptors originate from a man younger than 40 in good health and CMV-seronegative. Both conserved end residues are part of each CDR3. D genes are given only for firm matches. Expanded clones get a size class; other rows say once, few or many, or leave the size out.

J: TRBJ2-7
size: NA
D: TRBD2
V: TRBV7-9
DNA: TGTGCCAGCAGCCGACTTCTAGCGGCCAGCTCCTACGAGCAGTACTTC
CDR3: CASSRLLAASSYEQYF

J: TRBJ2-5
size: NA
D: TRBD2
V: TRBV11-2
DNA: TGTGCCAGCAGCTTTGGGAGGGAGCCCTCCCAAGAGACCCAGTACTTC
CDR3: CASSFGREPSQETQYF

J: TRBJ1-4
size: NA
D: NA
V: TRBV19
DNA: TGTGCCAGTAGCATGGCGGTTGATGAAAAACTGTTTTTT
CDR3: CASSMAVDEKLFF

J: TRBJ1-5
size: few
D: NA
V: TRBV10-3
DNA: TGTGCCATCAGTGGAGAGGGGTCGGGAGGACAGCCCCAGCATTTT
CDR3: CAISGEGSGGQPQHF

J: TRBJ2-1
size: once
D: TRBD2
V: TRBV28
DNA: TGTGCCAGCAGTCGGCTAGCGGGAGGCCCCCGGAATGAGCAGTTCTTC
CDR3: CASSRLAGGPRNEQFF

J: TRBJ2-7
size: NA
D: TRBD2
V: TRBV27
DNA: TGTGCCAGCAGTTTTACGGGGGGCTCCTACGAGCAGTACTTC
CDR3: CASSFTGGSYEQYF

J: TRBJ2-1
size: NA
D: TRBD1
V: TRBV5-1
DNA: TGCGCCAGCAGCGTATCCGGGACAGGTTACTACAATGAGCAGTTCTTC
CDR3: CASSVSGTGYYNEQFF

J: TRBJ1-1
size: NA
D: NA
V: TRBV9
DNA: TGTGCCAGCAGCGTCATGACTATGAACACTGAAGCTTTCTTT
CDR3: CASSVMTMNTEAFF

J: TRBJ2-1
size: NA
D: TRBD2
V: TRBV28
DNA: TGTGCCAGCAGTTTGAACCTAGCGGAACCCTACAATGAGCAGTTCTTC
CDR3: CASSLNLAEPYNEQFF

J: TRBJ1-1
size: NA
D: NA
V: TRBV6-4
DNA: TGTGCCAGCAGTGAATCAGGGGACACTGAAGCTTTCTTT
CDR3: CASSESGDTEAFF

J: TRBJ2-7
size: NA
D: TRBD2
V: TRBV7-2
DNA: TGTGCCAGCAGCCCCGCCGCGGGAGTATACGAGCAGTACTTC
CDR3: CASSPAAGVYEQYF

J: TRBJ2-3
size: NA
D: NA
V: TRBV11-1
DNA: TGTGCCAGCAGCTTAGGGCGGGGTCTCACAGATACGCAGTATTTT
CDR3: CASSLGRGLTDTQYF

J: TRBJ1-2
size: NA
D: NA
V: TRBV28
DNA: TGTGCCAGCAGTTCTCCGGGTTTGAACTATGGCTACACCTTC
CDR3: CASSSPGLNYGYTF

J: TRBJ2-5
size: NA
D: TRBD2
V: TRBV6-5
DNA: TGTGCCAGCAGTTATATAGCGGGGGGGCAGGAGACCCAGTACTTC
CDR3: CASSYIAGGQETQYF

J: TRBJ2-2
size: NA
D: NA
V: TRBV2
DNA: TGTGCCAGCGGCCGGGACACAACGAACACCGGGGAGCTGTTTTTT
CDR3: CASGRDTTNTGELFF

J: TRBJ2-3
size: NA
D: TRBD2
V: TRBV27
DNA: TGTGCCAGCAGTTCTCTACTAGCGGGAGGACCCGATACGCAGTATTTT
CDR3: CASSSLLAGGPDTQYF

J: TRBJ2-3
size: NA
D: TRBD1
V: TRBV7-9
DNA: TGTGCCAGCAGCCCGCAGGGGGCGCTAATTGCAGATACGCAGTATTTT
CDR3: CASSPQGALIADTQYF

J: TRBJ2-7
size: NA
D: NA
V: TRBV21-1
DNA: TGTGCCAGCAGCAATGCGCACGGAGCGATCTCCTACGAGCAGTACTTC
CDR3: CASSNAHGAISYEQYF

J: TRBJ1-3
size: NA
D: NA
V: TRBV5-8
DNA: TGTGCCAGCAGCCCCCGGGGTTCTGCCACCTCTGGAAACACCATATATTTT
CDR3: CASSPRGSATSGNTIYF

J: TRBJ1-3
size: NA
D: NA
V: TRBV14
DNA: TGTGCCAGCAGCCCATCGGGGGTTACCATATATTTT
CDR3: CASSPSGVTIYF

J: TRBJ2-2
size: NA
D: NA
V: TRBV25-1
DNA: TGTGCCAGCATCGCAGGGGCGGGCACCGGGGAGCTGTTTTTT
CDR3: CASIAGAGTGELFF

J: TRBJ2-7
size: once
D: NA
V: TRBV9
DNA: TGTGCCAGCAGCGTTCAGGGTTCCAACGAGCAGTACTTC
CDR3: CASSVQGSNEQYF

J: TRBJ1-3
size: NA
D: NA
V: TRBV5-1
DNA: TGCGCCAGCAGCTTGGCCGGTTATAGGACTTCTGGAAACACCATATATTTT
CDR3: CASSLAGYRTSGNTIYF

J: TRBJ2-1
size: NA
D: NA
V: TRBV7-9
DNA: TGTGCCAGCACCGAACTAGCCTTTTCCAACAATGAGCAGTTCTTC
CDR3: CASTELAFSNNEQFF

J: TRBJ1-5
size: NA
D: TRBD1
V: TRBV6-5
DNA: TGTGCCAGCGAAGCCGCCCCGGGACAGGGTCTCCAGCATTTT
CDR3: CASEAAPGQGLQHF

J: TRBJ1-6
size: NA
D: TRBD1
V: TRBV5-1
DNA: TGCGCCAGCAGCTTGGAGGGCCCCGGACAGGGGAATTCACCCCTCCACTTT
CDR3: CASSLEGPGQGNSPLHF

J: TRBJ2-1
size: once
D: TRBD2
V: TRBV6-6
DNA: TGTGCCAGCAGTTGGACTAGCGGGGGTTACAATGAGCAGTTCTTC
CDR3: CASSWTSGGYNEQFF

J: TRBJ1-1
size: NA
D: NA
V: TRBV4-1
DNA: TGCGCCAGCAGCCAAGACCCCCCGAGCGGCATCATCGGCGCTGAAGCTTTCTTT
CDR3: CASSQDPPSGIIGAEAFF

J: TRBJ2-1
size: once
D: TRBD2
V: TRBV30
DNA: TGTGCCTGGAGTGTACGGCGACTAGCGGGTCGGATCTCTGGGAATGAGCAGTTCTTC
CDR3: CAWSVRRLAGRISGNEQFF

J: TRBJ2-7
size: NA
D: NA
V: TRBV4-1
DNA: TGCGCCAGCAGCCAAGATCAGTCCTCCTTCGGGATCGAGCAGTACTTC
CDR3: CASSQDQSSFGIEQYF

J: TRBJ2-3
size: NA
D: TRBD2
V: TRBV7-9
DNA: TGTACCTTGGGGGGGTCGGTTGATACGCAGTATTTT
CDR3: CTLGGSVDTQYF

J: TRBJ2-7
size: NA
D: TRBD1
V: TRBV5-1
DNA: TGCGCCAGCAGCTTGGGAGGGGGCGACGAGCAGTACTTC
CDR3: CASSLGGGDEQYF

J: TRBJ1-1
size: NA
D: NA
V: TRBV19
DNA: TGTGCCACTACGGGGGGGGCGAATGAAGCTTTCTTT
CDR3: CATTGGANEAFF

J: TRBJ2-7
size: NA
D: NA
V: TRBV25-1
DNA: TGTGCCAGCAGTGAACACCCGGCGGGAGAGCAGTACTTC
CDR3: CASSEHPAGEQYF

J: TRBJ2-1
size: NA
D: TRBD1
V: TRBV6-4
DNA: TGTGCCAGCAGTGACTCGGCAGGGGGCAATGAGCAGTTCTTC
CDR3: CASSDSAGGNEQFF

J: TRBJ2-7
size: NA
D: NA
V: TRBV27
DNA: TGTGCCAGCCGTCCGGGTGGGAGCTCCTACGAGCAGTACTTC
CDR3: CASRPGGSSYEQYF

J: TRBJ1-2
size: NA
D: NA
V: TRBV10-2
DNA: TGCGCCAGCAGGCGTACGGGTTCTTTTTGCTATGGCTACACCTTC
CDR3: CASRRTGSFCYGYTF

J: TRBJ2-2
size: once
D: NA
V: TRBV19
DNA: TGTGCCAGTAGTATACAAGGGGTTTCCGGGGAGCTGTTTTTT
CDR3: CASSIQGVSGELFF

J: TRBJ1-1
size: NA
D: NA
V: TRBV28
DNA: TGTGCCAGCAGTACAACAGGGTTGGCCACTGAAGCTTTCTTT
CDR3: CASSTTGLATEAFF

J: TRBJ1-3
size: NA
D: NA
V: TRBV5-1
DNA: TGCGCCAGCAGCTTAGCCCTGACAGAAACTGGAAACACCATATATTTT
CDR3: CASSLALTETGNTIYF

J: TRBJ2-1
size: few
D: TRBD2
V: TRBV10-1
DNA: TGCGCCAGTTCACCGGGACTAGCGATGGATGAGCAGTTCTTC
CDR3: CASSPGLAMDEQFF

J: TRBJ1-3
size: NA
D: NA
V: TRBV15
DNA: TGTGCCACCAGCAGAGACTACGGACAGAGAATTACTGGAAACACCATATATTTT
CDR3: CATSRDYGQRITGNTIYF

J: TRBJ2-1
size: NA
D: NA
V: TRBV6-1
DNA: TGTGCCAGCAGTGAGCGGGACTCCCCCTACAGAGAGCAGTTCTTC
CDR3: CASSERDSPYREQFF

J: TRBJ2-7
size: NA
D: NA
V: TRBV13
DNA: TGTGCCAGCAGCGAGGGGGAAACGGGGCTTGTCTTC
CDR3: CASSEGETGLVF

J: TRBJ2-7
size: NA
D: NA
V: TRBV6-5
DNA: TGTGCCAGCAGTTCGTTCTACGAGCAGTACTTC
CDR3: CASSSFYEQYF

J: TRBJ1-5
size: NA
D: NA
V: TRBV11-2
DNA: TGTGCCAGCAGCTTAGGGGACTTAAATCAGCCCCAGCATTTT
CDR3: CASSLGDLNQPQHF

J: TRBJ1-5
size: NA
D: NA
V: TRBV28
DNA: TGTGCCAGCAGTTTTATCCGGGCAGGGCCTAGCAATCAGCCCCAGCATTTT
CDR3: CASSFIRAGPSNQPQHF

J: TRBJ2-1
size: NA
D: TRBD2
V: TRBV4-2
DNA: TGTGCCAGCAGCCCAGCGGGGACCGGGAATTACAATGAGCAGTTCTTC
CDR3: CASSPAGTGNYNEQFF

J: TRBJ2-7
size: once
D: NA
V: TRBV6-1
DNA: TGTGCCAGCAGTTGGACTACTGTCGAGCAGTACTTC
CDR3: CASSWTTVEQYF